Each of the 21 T cell receptor beta chains below was sequenced from the same sample in a study of CD8+CD57+ T cells in acquired aplastic anemia. Patients chosen for sequencing had shown CD8+CD57+ cell expansion by flow cytometry. The study profiled TCR beta VDJ and CDR3 using genomic DNA as template. TCRdb recomputed calls from the reads with MiXCR, one row per CDR3 protein. The sample lists 150,000 or so distinct CDR3 sequences, less than 50% seen once, with about 30% in the top ten. Sequencing was done on a sample of sorted CD4+, CD8+, or CD8+CD57+ T cells (not recorded which) from PBMCs. The origin of the receptors is a human donor with aplastic anemia.

Ten or more counts support this clonotype. V is TRBV10-3 and J is TRBJ2-7; tentative D call: TRBD2 (5 bases). The V end was cut by 8 bases, the J end by 5 bases, with 16 bases between. This CDR3 has 13 residues. The germline gives CDR1 ENHRY, CDR2 SYGVKD. The DNA of the CDR3 is TGTGCCATCGAACCCGGGGATGAAAACGAGCAGTACTTC. It yields the protein CAIEPGDENEQYF.

At least ten counts were recorded for this clonotype. The V call is TRBV6-5, the J call TRBJ2-7; D uncertain. V was trimmed by 2 bases and J by 1 base, leaving 12 bases between them. Germline V CDR1 and CDR2: MNHEY, SVGAGI. This CDR3 has 15 residues. CDR3 nucleotide sequence: TGTGCCAGCAGTTACCGCCAGGATTCTTCCTACGAGCAGTACTTC. Translation: CASSYRQDSSYEQYF.

This clonotype was counted a few times. The chain has TRBV29-1 and TRBJ2-1; 7 bases are a match to TRBD1. The CDR3 covers 14 residues. The V gene's germline CDR1 is SQVTM and CDR2 ANQGSEA. Unmatched junction bases numbered 4, after V lost 3 bases and J lost 2 bases. The CDR3 region is CSVDLGGAYNEQFF. Written as DNA, the CDR3 is TGCAGCGTTGATCTAGGGGGCGCCTACAATGAGCAGTTCTTC.

This clonotype was counted many times. J is TRBJ2-7 and V is TRBV15; 9 nucleotides line up with TRBD1. In germline, CDR1 is LNHNV, CDR2 YYDKDF (reference sequence). The CDR3 has 16 amino acids. The V gene end was trimmed by 3 bases and the J gene end by 5 bases; junction bases not matched to a gene: 11. CDR3 coding DNA: TGTGCCACCAGCAGGGACCGGGACAGGGAAGAAGACGAGCAGTACTTC. Amino acid sequence: CATSRDRDREEDEQYF.

This rearrangement joins TRBV7-3 to TRBJ2-7; weak D call: TRBD2 (6 bases). The V end lost 1 base, the J end lost 5 bases, and 9 bases lay between the germline ends. The CDR3 is 13 residues long. Germline V gene lookup returns CDR1 SGHTA and CDR2 FQGTGA. The CDR3 nucleotides read TGTGCCAGCAGCTTAATAGCGGCCGACGAGCAGTACTTC. Its translation is CASSLIAADEQYF.

The J gene is TRBJ2-7, the V gene TRBV7-9, with D tentatively TRBD1 (5 bases). This CDR3 has 13 amino acids. The germline CDR1 and CDR2 sequences are SEHNR and FQNEAQ (reference sequence). With 10 bases removed from V and 1 base from J, the gap between germline ends came to 14 bases. Written as DNA, the CDR3 is TGTGCCACCAGAGGAAGGGGATCCTACGAGCAGTACTTC. Its translation is CATRGRGSYEQYF. The full variable domain, rest sourced from reference TRBV7-9 and TRBJ2-7, is DTGVSQNPRHKITKRGQNVTFRCDPISEHNRLYWYRQTLGQGPEFLTYFQNEAQLEKSRLLSDRFSAERPKGSFSTLEIQRTEQGDSAMYLCATRGRGSYEQYFGPGTRLTVT.

This clonotype was seen a handful of times. The chain combines TRBV24-1 with TRBJ2-7; a weak D match, TRBD2 (7 bases). Germline V lookup: CDR1 KGHDR, CDR2 SFDVKD. The CDR3 sequence is 14 residues long. V lost 2 bases to trimming and J lost 4 bases, with 11 bases between them. CDR3 bases: TGTGCCACCAGTGATTCCGGGGGGCGATACGAGCAGTACTTC. Translated: CATSDSGGRYEQYF.

J is TRBJ1-6 and V is TRBV11-1; possible D gene TRBD1, 6 bases. This CDR3 is built from 15 residues. From germline, CDR1 is SGHAT and CDR2 FQDESV (reference sequence). V was shortened by 6 bases and J by 1 base, with 10 bases between the two germline ends. CDR3 loop: CASRSGESYNSPLHF. The CDR3 coding sequence is TGTGCCAGCAGGTCAGGGGAGTCCTATAATTCACCCCTCCACTTT. Based on the CDR3 plus reference TRBV11-1 and TRBJ1-6, the full variable domain is EAEVAQSPRYKITEKSQAVAFWCDPISGHATLYWYRQILGQGPELLVQFQDESVVDDSQLPKDRFSAERLKGVDSTLKIQPAELGDSAMYLCASRSGESYNSPLHFGNGTRLTVT.

This clonotype has at least ten counts. The chain employs TRBV4-1 and TRBJ1-2; D remains ambiguous. CDR3 length: 14 amino acids. The V gene's germline CDR1 is MGHRA and CDR2 YSYEKL. Trimming removed 3 bases from V and 0 bases from J, with 8 bases in between. The CDR3 coding sequence is TGCGCCAGCAGCCAGGCCCCTGCTAACTATGGCTACACCTTC. This codes for CASSQAPANYGYTF.

V is TRBV9 and J is TRBJ2-7; D may correspond to TRBD1 or TRBD2 (5 bases each). Germline V lookup: CDR1 SGDLS, CDR2 YYNGEE. Trimming shortened V by 4 bases and J by 3 bases, and 14 bases separated the two germline ends. CDR3 size: 14 residues. The CDR3 spells CASSITGTHYEQYF. In DNA, the CDR3 is TGTGCCAGCAGCATCACCGGGACCCACTACGAGCAGTACTTC.

This clonotype was recorded at least ten times. The chain employs TRBV7-9 and TRBJ1-2; D might be TRBD1 (5 bases). CDR1 is SEHNR, CDR2 FQNEAQ, per germline (reference sequence). CDR3 length: 15 residues. The germline V and J ends were trimmed by 3 bases and 6 bases, with 17 bases remaining between them. The CDR3 DNA reads as TGTGCCAGCAGCTTTTTGTTGAAACAGGTTGATGGCTACACCTTC. Its protein product is CASSFLLKQVDGYTF.

A remark on this clonotype: A much larger clone sits a single nucleotide away, making a read error possible. The genes are TRBV19 and TRBJ1-1, with 11 bases lining up with TRBD1. The V and J ends lost 6 bases and 10 bases, in that order; junction bases with no gene match: 10. Germline values: CDR1 LNHDA, CDR2 SQIVND (reference sequence). The length of the CDR3 is 14 residues. Here the CDR3 reads CASRDRGRLDGAFF. The CDR3 DNA is TGTGCCAGTAGGGACAGGGGGCGATTAGATGGAGCTTTCTTT.

This clonotype was observed many times. The chain carries TRBV4-2 and TRBJ1-1; tentative D call: TRBD1 (5 bases). V lost 1 base, J lost 3 bases, and 6 bases lay in between. Germline V gene data show CDR1 as LGHNA and CDR2 as YNFKEQ. This CDR3 contains 13 residues. CDR3 in DNA: TGTGCCAGCAGCCAAGTACAGGACACTGAAGCTTTCTTT. This sequence encodes CASSQVQDTEAFF.

The rearrangement links TRBV19 to TRBJ1-4, with TRBD1 identical over 7 bases. With V trimmed by 7 bases and J by 8 bases, 10 bases remained unmatched. The CDR3 runs 14 residues. The germline V gene encodes CDR1 LNHDA and CDR2 SQIVND (reference sequence). CDR3 bases: TGTGCCAGTACCTCCGGGACAGTCGGGGAAAAACTGTTTTTT. Its translation: CASTSGTVGEKLFF. Full variable domain (rest looked up from reference TRBV19 and TRBJ1-4): DGGITQSPKYLFRKEGQNVTLSCEQNLNHDAMYWYRQDPGQGLRLIYYSQIVNDFQKGDIAEGYSVSREKKESFPLTVTSAQKNPTAFYLCASTSGTVGEKLFFGSGTQLSVL.

This clonotype was seen repeatedly, ten times or more. This chain connects TRBV2 to TRBJ1-2, with D maybe TRBD1 (6 bases). The length of the CDR3 is 13 residues. Germline V gene sequence: CDR1 SNHLY, CDR2 FYNNEI. Between the trimmed V and J ends, which lost 3 bases and 7 bases, there was a span of 12 bases. The CDR3: CASSDWGAGGYTF. CDR3 nucleotide sequence: TGTGCCAGCAGTGATTGGGGGGCGGGTGGCTACACCTTC.

This clonotype was recorded many times. The chain combines TRBV15 with TRBJ1-5, with 8 bases that match TRBD1. Germline assignment: CDR1 LNHNV and CDR2 YYDKDF (reference sequence). The CDR3 contains 16 residues. Losses at the gene ends were 1 base for V and 11 bases for J; bases not matched to a gene: 13. CDR3 loop: CATSRVRTGRSLAQHF. CDR3 nucleotide sequence: TGTGCCACCAGCAGAGTTCGGACAGGGAGGAGTTTGGCCCAGCATTTT.

This sequence joins TRBV12-3 or TRBV12-4 and TRBJ2-7, with D possibly being TRBD1 (6 bases). The CDR3 loop spans 14 amino acids. V lost 7 bases to trimming and J lost 1 base, with 14 bases between them. CDR3 sequence (DNA): TGTGCCAGCACCGTAACGACAGGATCCTACGAGCAGTACTTC. It specifies CASTVTTGSYEQYF.

Of note for this clonotype: At one end, the junction sequence differs from germline, possibly due to a read error. The rearrangement joins TRBV20-1 to TRBJ2-1; TRBD2 aligns across 9 bases. Germline CDR1 is DFQATT and CDR2 is SNEGSKA (reference sequence). CDR3 length equals 16 residues. The CDR3 sequence: CSARDLAGVSYNEQSF. CDR3 DNA: TGCAGTGCTAGAGATTTAGCGGGAGTATCCTACAATGAGCAGTCCTTC.

V usage is TRBV15 and J usage is TRBJ1-5, with D uncertain. V gave up 5 bases and J gave up 3 bases, with 20 bases separating them. There are 17 residues in the CDR3. Germline-derived CDR1 and CDR2 are LNHNV and YYDKDF (reference sequence). In DNA form, the CDR3 reads TGTGCCACCAGCTCCTCAAGGTTGGCAGTTGCCAATCAGCCCCAGCATTTT. Its protein is CATSSSRLAVANQPQHF. The full variable domain, completed using reference TRBV15 and TRBJ1-5, is DAMVIQNPRYQVTQFGKPVTLSCSQTLNHNVMYWYQQKSSQAPKLLFHYYDKDFNNEADTPDNFQSRRPNTSFCFLDIRSPGLGDTAMYLCATSSSRLAVANQPQHFGDGTRLSIL.

This sequence joins TRBV25-1 and TRBJ2-7, with D uncertain. This CDR3 has 15 amino acids. V was cut by 6 bases and J by 2 bases, with 17 bases left in between. Germline loops: CDR1 MGHDK, CDR2 SYGVNS. The CDR3 protein is CASSPTSVIPYEQYF. The CDR3 DNA reads as TGTGCCAGCAGCCCCACCAGCGTAATCCCCTACGAGCAGTACTTC.

CDR3 amino acids: CASSPEGDSANSPLHF. CDR3 sequence (DNA): TGTGCCAGCAGCCCCGAGGGGGACAGCGCTAATTCACCCCTCCACTTT. The chain has TRBV7-6 and TRBJ1-6; 7 positions agree with TRBD1. Germline-derived CDR1 and CDR2 are SGHVS and FNYEAQ. The CDR3 sequence is 16 residues long. V gave up 5 bases and J gave up 6 bases; unmatched junction bases: 10.